The 16 T cell receptor beta chains below come from one sample, sequenced in a study of shared clonotypes between healthy human individuals. TCRdb's table, derived via immunoSEQ multiplex PCR, lists solely in-frame clones and lacks some. The data contain about a million clones, around 76% of them singletons. The sequenced material came from memory CD4+ T cells sorted from blood. The subset: CD45RA-negative fraction. These TCRs come from a man aged 18 to 29 in good health.

The chain uses TRBV5-1 and TRBJ1-5; tentatively, D is TRBD1 (5 bases). Germline CDR1 and CDR2: SGHRS and YFSETQ. Trimming removed 0 bases from V and 4 bases from J, with 8 bases in between. CDR3 length equals 14 residues. CDR3 region: CASSLGGLNQPQHF. DNA of the CDR3: TGCGCCAGCAGCTTGGGGGGCCTTAATCAGCCCCAGCATTTT.

This chain links TRBV15 with TRBJ2-7, with no clear D. Trimming cost V 0 bases and J 9 bases, with 9 bases left between them. The CDR3 sequence is 12 residues long. In germline, CDR1 is LNHNV, CDR2 YYDKDF (reference sequence). CDR3 residues: CATSRDSLVQYF. CDR3 nucleotide sequence: TGTGCCACCAGCAGAGACAGTCTGGTGCAGTACTTC.

This clone was seen a few times. V and J are TRBV7-9 and TRBJ2-5; D gene ambiguous. Per the germline V gene, CDR1 is SEHNR and CDR2 is FQNEAQ (reference sequence). V was shortened by 0 bases and J by 4 bases, with 3 bases between the two germline ends. This CDR3 has 12 amino acids. The CDR3 reads CASSLATETQYF. In DNA, the CDR3 is TGTGCCAGCAGCTTAGCGACAGAGACCCAGTACTTC.

This chain links TRBV5-1 with TRBJ2-5, with D perhaps being TRBD1 or TRBD2 (5 bases each). Germline V gene sequence: CDR1 SGHRS, CDR2 YFSETQ. The CDR3 is 13 amino acids. V shed 4 bases and J shed 5 bases, with 12 bases lying between them. CDR3 DNA sequence: TGCGCCAGCAGCCCCGGGACGGGGGAGACCCAGTACTTC. It codes for CASSPGTGETQYF.

J is TRBJ2-3 and V is TRBV5-6; tentatively, D is TRBD2 (5 bases). Trimming left V 4 bases short and J 6 bases short, with 12 bases between. The CDR3 is 13 residues long. The germline V gene encodes CDR1 SGHDT and CDR2 YYEEEE. Written as DNA, the CDR3 is TGTGCCAGCAGCGCACGACTAAAGGATACGCAGTATTTT. Encoded protein: CASSARLKDTQYF.

In its sample, this clone was seen a few times. V is TRBV6-1 and J is TRBJ1-1, with D unclear. The CDR3 length is 12 residues. Germline CDR1 MNHNS, CDR2 SASEGT. V gave up 6 bases and J gave up 4 bases, with 9 bases separating them. CDR3 in DNA: TGTGCCAGCAGAGGGAGAGCCACTGAAGCTTTCTTT. It translates to CASRGRATEAFF.

The genes are TRBV7-9 and TRBJ1-1; possible D gene TRBD1, 5 bases. V dropped 1 base and J dropped 2 bases, with 17 bases sitting between them. Germline-derived CDR1 and CDR2 are SEHNR and FQNEAQ (reference sequence). The length of the CDR3 is 17 residues. The CDR3 region is CASSLGRKGRGNTEAFF. In DNA, the CDR3 is TGTGCCAGCAGCTTAGGGAGAAAGGGGCGGGGTAACACTGAAGCTTTCTTT.

The V and J genes are TRBV5-1 and TRBJ2-7; D is perhaps TRBD2 (6 bases). The CDR3 runs to 12 residues. Germline-derived CDR1 and CDR2 are SGHRS and YFSETQ. The V end was cut by 7 bases, the J end by 4 bases, with 12 bases between. The CDR3 DNA sequence: TGCGCCAGCTCCATGGGGGGATACGAGCAGTACTTC. Protein sequence: CASSMGGYEQYF.

This rearrangement joins TRBV2 to TRBJ1-1; TRBD1 is a possible D gene (5 bases). CDR1 and CDR2 from the germline V gene are SNHLY and FYNNEI. V lost 6 bases, J lost 3 bases, and 14 bases lay in between. The CDR3 sequence is 14 residues long. The CDR3 DNA sequence: TGTGCCAGCAGCCATCAGGGTGGGGACACTGAAGCTTTCTTT. Residues: CASSHQGGDTEAFF. The entire variable domain, with the rest obtained from reference TRBV2 and TRBJ1-1, is as follows: EPEVTQTPSHQVTQMGQEVILRCVPISNHLYFYWYRQILGQKVEFLVSFYNNEISEKSEIFDDQFSVERPDGSNFTLKIRSTKLEDSAMYFCASSHQGGDTEAFFGQGTRLTVV.

This clone showed up just a few times. V usage is TRBV4-2 and J usage is TRBJ1-2, with D uncertain. Germline CDR1 is LGHNA and CDR2 is YNFKEQ. The V gene lost 0 bases and the J gene lost 7 bases, with 15 bases spanning the gap. The CDR3 length is 15 residues. The CDR3 sequence is CASSQEKVQAGGYTF. CDR3 nucleotides: TGTGCCAGCAGCCAAGAGAAGGTCCAGGCGGGTGGCTACACCTTC.

The chain couples TRBV5-1 to TRBJ1-1, with a weak D call TRBD1 (5 bases). V was trimmed by 7 bases and J by 2 bases, leaving 18 bases between them. Germline V gives CDR1 SGHRS, CDR2 YFSETQ. The CDR3 totals 15 residues. The CDR3 reads CASAGLPEGNTEAFF. The CDR3 region has the DNA TGCGCCAGCGCGGGACTCCCAGAAGGAAACACTGAAGCTTTCTTT. Complete variable domain (other parts from reference TRBV5-1 and TRBJ1-1): KAGVTQTPRYLIKTRGQQVTLSCSPISGHRSVSWYQQTPGQGLQFLFEYFSETQRNKGNFPGRFSGRQFSNSRSEMNVSTLELGDSALYLCASAGLPEGNTEAFFGQGTRLTVV.

The chain combines TRBV28 with TRBJ2-1; D not certain. The CDR3 contains 13 residues. Germline values: CDR1 MDHEN, CDR2 SYDVKM. The V end was cut by 6 bases, the J end by 4 bases, with 10 bases between. The CDR3 here is CASSRERYNEQFF. The CDR3 DNA reads as TGTGCCAGCAGCCGAGAACGGTACAATGAGCAGTTCTTC.

The chain links TRBV5-1 to TRBJ2-5; a weak D match, TRBD2 (6 bases). Germline V CDR1 and CDR2: SGHRS, YFSETQ. Between the trimmed V and J ends, which lost 4 bases and 2 bases, there was a span of 21 bases. The CDR3 consists of 17 residues. The CDR3 coding sequence is TGCGCCAGCAGCACCGCCCTCCGGCGGGGAAATCAAGAGACCCAGTACTTC. Protein sequence: CASSTALRRGNQETQYF.

The chain is built from TRBV29-1 and TRBJ1-2; 8 nucleotides agree with TRBD1. J gave up 2 bases and V 6 bases, and 17 bases lay outside the gene matches. Germline V gene lookup returns CDR1 SQVTM and CDR2 ANQGSEA. The CDR3 extends over 17 amino acids. CDR3 DNA sequence: TGCAGCGTCGAACAACCTCGTCCCGGGACAGGAAACTATGGCTACACCTTC. Its protein is CSVEQPRPGTGNYGYTF.

The rearrangement uses TRBV6-5 and TRBJ1-2, with unresolved D. The length of the CDR3 is 12 residues. The V gene's germline CDR1 is MNHEY and CDR2 SVGAGI. Trimming shortened V by 8 bases and J by 0 bases, and 7 bases separated the two germline ends. CDR3 sequence reads: CASYTANYGYTF. For the CDR3, the DNA is TGTGCCAGCTATACAGCTAACTATGGCTACACCTTC.

This clone was seen a single time. This specimen includes other DNA sequences encoding the same CDR3. The V and J genes are TRBV6-5 and TRBJ1-1; no clear D. With 3 bases removed from V and 1 base from J, the gap between germline ends came to 6 bases. CDR1 and CDR2 from the germline V gene are MNHEY and SVGAGI. This CDR3 has 13 residues. CDR3 protein: CASSYSENTEAFF. In DNA, the CDR3 is TGTGCCAGCAGTTATTCAGAGAACACTGAAGCTTTCTTT.